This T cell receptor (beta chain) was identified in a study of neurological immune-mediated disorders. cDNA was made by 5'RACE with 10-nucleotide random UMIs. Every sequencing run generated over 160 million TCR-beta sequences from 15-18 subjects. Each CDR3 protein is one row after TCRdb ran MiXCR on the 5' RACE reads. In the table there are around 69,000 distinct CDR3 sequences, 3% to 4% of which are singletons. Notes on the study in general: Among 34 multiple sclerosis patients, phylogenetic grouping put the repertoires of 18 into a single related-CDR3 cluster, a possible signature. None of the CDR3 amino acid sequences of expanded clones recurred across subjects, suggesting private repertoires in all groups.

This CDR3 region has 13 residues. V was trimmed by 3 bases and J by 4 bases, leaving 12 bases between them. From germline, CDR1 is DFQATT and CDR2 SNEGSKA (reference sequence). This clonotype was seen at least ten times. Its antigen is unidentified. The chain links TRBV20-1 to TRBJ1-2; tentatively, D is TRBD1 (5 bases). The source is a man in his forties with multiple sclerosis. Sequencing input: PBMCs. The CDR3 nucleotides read TGCAGTGCTAGTGCAGGGCTTAGCTATGGCTACACCTTC. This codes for CSASAGLSYGYTF.